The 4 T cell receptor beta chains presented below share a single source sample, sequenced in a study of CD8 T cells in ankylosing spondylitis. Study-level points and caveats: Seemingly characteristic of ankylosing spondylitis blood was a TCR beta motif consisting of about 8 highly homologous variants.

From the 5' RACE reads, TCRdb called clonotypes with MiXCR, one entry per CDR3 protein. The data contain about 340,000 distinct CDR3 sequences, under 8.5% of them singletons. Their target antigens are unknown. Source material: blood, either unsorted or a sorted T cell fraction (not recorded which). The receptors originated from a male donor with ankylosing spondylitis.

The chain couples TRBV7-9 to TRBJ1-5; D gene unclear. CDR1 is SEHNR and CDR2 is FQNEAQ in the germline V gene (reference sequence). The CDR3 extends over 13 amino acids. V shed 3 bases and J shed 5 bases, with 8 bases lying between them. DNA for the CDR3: TGTGCCAGCAGCTTTGCCGGGGATCAGCCCCAGCATTTT. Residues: CASSFAGDQPQHF. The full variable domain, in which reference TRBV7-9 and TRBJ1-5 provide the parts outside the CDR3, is DTGVSQNPRHKITKRGQNVTFRCDPISEHNRLYWYRQTLGQGPEFLTYFQNEAQLEKSRLLSDRFSAERPKGSFSTLEIQRTEQGDSAMYLCASSFAGDQPQHFGDGTRLSIL.

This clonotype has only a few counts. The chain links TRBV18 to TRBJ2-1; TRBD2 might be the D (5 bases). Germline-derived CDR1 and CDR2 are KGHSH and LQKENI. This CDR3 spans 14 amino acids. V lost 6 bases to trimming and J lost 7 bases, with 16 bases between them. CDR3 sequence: CASSTNGNKNEQFF. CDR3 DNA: TGTGCCAGCTCTACCAACGGGAATAAAAATGAGCAGTTCTTC.

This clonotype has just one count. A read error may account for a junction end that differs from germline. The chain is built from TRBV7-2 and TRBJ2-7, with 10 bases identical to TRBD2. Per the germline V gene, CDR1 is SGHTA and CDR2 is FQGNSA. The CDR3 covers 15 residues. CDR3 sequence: CASSLVASGGYELYF. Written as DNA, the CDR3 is TGTGCCAGCAGCTTAGTGGCTAGCGGGGGCTACGAGCTGTACTTC.

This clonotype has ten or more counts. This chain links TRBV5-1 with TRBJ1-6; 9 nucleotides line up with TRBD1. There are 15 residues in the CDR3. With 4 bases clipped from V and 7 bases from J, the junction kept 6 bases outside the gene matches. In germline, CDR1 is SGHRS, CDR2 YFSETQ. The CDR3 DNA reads TGCGCCAGCAGCATAAGCGACAGGGGGAATTCACCCCTCCACTTT. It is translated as CASSISDRGNSPLHF.